The subject of this entry is one TCR beta chain. The data derive from a study of blood T cell repertoires in COVID-19. The wider study: Researchers got acute and convalescent COVID-19 samples from the United States, Italy and Spain. The cDNA or gDNA used as material had been derived from T cells, B-cell-depleted T cells, or PBMCs.

From germline, CDR1 is SNHLY and CDR2 FYNNEI. V was pared by 3 bases and J by 6 bases, with 2 bases of the junction left unmatched. This CDR3 is built from 14 residues. The authors' processing: Scientists estimated how many nucleated cells there were by amplifying reference gene primers. Here immunoSEQ multiplex PCR was the method, and the copy in TCRdb shows in-frame clones only, minus some. The DNA was the basis for D and trimming; V, J and clone size are from that table. The data contain 22,000 or so clones, around nine tenths of them singletons. The clonotype originates from a human donor in a cohort sampled during active COVID-19. The donor label of this sample is uncertain. The sample comprised peripheral blood. The rearrangement links TRBV2 to TRBJ2-1, with 10 bases matching TRBD2. The CDR3 here is CASSESSGSNEQFF. The CDR3 DNA follows: TGTGCCAGCAGTGAGTCTAGCGGGAGCAATGAGCAGTTCTTC.